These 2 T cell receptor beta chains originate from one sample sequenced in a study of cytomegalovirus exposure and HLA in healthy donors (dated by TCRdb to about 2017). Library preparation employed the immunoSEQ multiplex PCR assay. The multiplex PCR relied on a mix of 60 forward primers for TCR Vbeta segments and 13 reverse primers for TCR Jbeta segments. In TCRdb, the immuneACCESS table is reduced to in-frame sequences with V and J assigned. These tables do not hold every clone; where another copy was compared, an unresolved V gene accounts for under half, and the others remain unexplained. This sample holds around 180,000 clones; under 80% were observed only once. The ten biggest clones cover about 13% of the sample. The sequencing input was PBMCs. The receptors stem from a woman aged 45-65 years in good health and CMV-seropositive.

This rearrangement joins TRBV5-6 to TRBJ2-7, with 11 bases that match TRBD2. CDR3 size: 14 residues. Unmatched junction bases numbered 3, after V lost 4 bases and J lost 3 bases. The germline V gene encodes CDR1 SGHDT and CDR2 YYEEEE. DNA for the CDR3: TGTGCCAGCAGCCTGGGACTAGCGGTCTACGAGCAGTACTTC. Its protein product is CASSLGLAVYEQYF. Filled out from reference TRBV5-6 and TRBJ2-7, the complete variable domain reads DAGVTQSPTHLIKTRGQQVTLRCSPKSGHDTVSWYQQALGQGPQFIFQYYEEEERQRGNFPDRFSGHQFPNYSSELNVNALLLGDSALYLCASSLGLAVYEQYFGPGTRLTVT.

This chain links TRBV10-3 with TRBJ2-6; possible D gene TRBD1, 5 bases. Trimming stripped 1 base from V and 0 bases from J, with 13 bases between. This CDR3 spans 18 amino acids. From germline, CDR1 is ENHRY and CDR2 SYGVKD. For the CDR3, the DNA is TGTGCCATCAGTGAGTTCGACAGTAGTTACTCTGGGGCCAACGTCCTGACTTTC. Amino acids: CAISEFDSSYSGANVLTF.